The 16 T cell receptor beta chains presented below share a single source sample, sequenced in a study of monozygotic twins with inflammatory bowel disease. From the 5' RACE reads, TCRdb lists one entry per CDR3 protein and no DNA. The sample spans approximately 400,000 distinct CDR3 sequences; the ten largest clones claim roughly 2.5%. The specimen sequenced was blood. The receptors were gathered from a human donor with ulcerative colitis or Crohn's disease, or a healthy co-twin of an affected twin (not recorded which).

The chain has TRBV11-3 and TRBJ2-5; with no DNA, the TCRdb D assignment of TRBD1 cannot be verified. The CDR3 sequence is 14 residues long. The V gene's germline CDR1 is SGHNT and CDR2 YENEEA. The CDR3 spells CASSSGTGQETQYF.

This chain joins TRBV4-3 and TRBJ2-4; as DNA is missing, the TRBD2 call by TCRdb cannot be tested. The germline V gene has CDR1 LGHNA and CDR2 YSLEER. The CDR3 is 14 amino acids. The CDR3 spells CASSPGTGGSIQYF.

This chain links TRBV5-4 with TRBJ1-4. The germline CDR1 and CDR2 sequences are SGHNT and YYREEE (reference sequence). The CDR3 loop spans 16 amino acids. The CDR3 loop is CASSPDSSATNEKLFF.

This chain connects TRBV5-1 to TRBJ2-7; TCRdb gives TRBD2 as the D gene, but with no DNA this cannot be confirmed. From germline, CDR1 is SGHRS and CDR2 YFSETQ. The CDR3 extends over 14 amino acids. The CDR3 loop reads CASSREGGTYEQYF.

The rearrangement links TRBV28 to TRBJ2-7. CDR1 and CDR2 from the germline V gene are MDHEN and SYDVKM. The CDR3 has 13 residues. CDR3 in amino acids: CASSGGRSREQYF.

V is TRBV7-9 and J is TRBJ2-1; without DNA, the TCRdb call of TRBD2 cannot be checked. CDR3 length equals 17 residues. Germline CDR1 SEHNR, CDR2 FQNEAQ (reference sequence). The CDR3 sequence is CASSFPGRSGRINEQFF.

V is TRBV15 and J is TRBJ2-7. Per the germline V gene, CDR1 is LNHNV and CDR2 is YYDKDF (reference sequence). This CDR3 region has 13 residues. CDR3 sequence: CATSREWAYEQYF.

V usage is TRBV6-2 or TRBV6-3 and J usage is TRBJ2-1; TCRdb's D call, TRBD2, is unchecked because there is no DNA. CDR3 length: 15 amino acids. Germline-derived CDR1 and CDR2 are MNHEY and SVGEGT. CDR3 region: CASSYRTSVYNEQFF.

The V and J genes are TRBV7-2 and TRBJ2-7. Germline CDR1 SGHTA, CDR2 FQGNSA. This CDR3 region has 12 residues. The CDR3 spells CASSLGWNEQYF.

J is TRBJ2-3 and V is TRBV5-1; TCRdb's D call, TRBD2, is unchecked because there is no DNA. The CDR3 contains 15 residues. Germline lookup yields CDR1 SGHRS and CDR2 YFSETQ. CDR3 loop: CASSLEGLTMDTQYF.

The V gene is TRBV11-2, the J gene TRBJ2-1; the D gene TCRdb calls, TRBD2, cannot be checked with no DNA. Germline-derived CDR1 and CDR2 are SGHAT and FQNNGV. CDR3 length: 17 amino acids. The CDR3 reads CASSFLGTSGPNNEQFF.

V is TRBV28 and J is TRBJ2-5; TCRdb's assignment of TRBD2 cannot be checked, as there is no DNA. The CDR3 runs 14 residues. The germline CDR1 and CDR2 sequences are MDHEN and SYDVKM. CDR3 residues: CASSLPRTAKTQYF.

V and J are TRBV28 and TRBJ2-5. The CDR3 sequence is 11 residues long. Germline CDR1 is MDHEN and CDR2 is SYDVKM. CDR3 sequence reads: CASSLEETLYF.

The V gene is TRBV5-1, the J gene TRBJ2-5. Germline values: CDR1 SGHRS, CDR2 YFSETQ. The CDR3 is 14 amino acids. CDR3 protein: CASSLVFDRETQYF. Using reference TRBV5-1 and TRBJ2-5 for the parts outside the CDR3, the full variable domain is KAGVTQTPRYLIKTRGQQVTLSCSPISGHRSVSWYQQTPGQGLQFLFEYFSETQRNKGNFPGRFSGRQFSNSRSEMNVSTLELGDSALYLCASSLVFDRETQYFGPGTRLLVL.

This rearrangement joins TRBV5-6 to TRBJ2-5; TCRdb calls TRBD1, which cannot be checked without DNA. This CDR3 spans 16 amino acids. Germline values: CDR1 SGHDT, CDR2 YYEEEE. CDR3 in amino acids: CASSSPLRRSQETQYF.

The chain couples TRBV30 to TRBJ2-6; TCRdb names TRBD1, which stays unverified in the absence of DNA. There are 16 residues in the CDR3. Germline V gene sequence: CDR1 GTSNPN, CDR2 SVGIG (reference sequence). The CDR3 reads CAWSVGLGAGANVLTF.